A single sample gave rise to the 8 T cell receptor beta chains below, sequenced in a study of control samples from healthy donors and cancer patients. Sequencing was performed with immunoSEQ multiplex PCR; in TCRdb, only in-frame clones are kept and a portion is missing. The table lists roughly 200,000 clones, 91% of them singletons. Sample: blood. All receptors come from a young man in good health.

The chain joins TRBV27 to TRBJ1-1; 7 bases are a match to TRBD1. J lost 0 bases, V lost 5 bases, and 24 bases had no gene match. The CDR3 loop spans 21 amino acids. The germline CDR1 and CDR2 sequences are MNHEY and SMNVEV (reference sequence). This CDR3 reads CASSDRPGQPLLWPMNTEAFF. CDR3 DNA: TGTGCCAGCAGTGACAGACCGGGACAGCCCTTGTTGTGGCCTATGAACACTGAAGCTTTCTTT.

The chain joins TRBV5-6 to TRBJ1-2; D remains unclear. The CDR3 has 14 residues. The V gene lost 3 bases and the J gene lost 4 bases, with 13 bases spanning the gap. The V gene's germline CDR1 is SGHDT and CDR2 YYEEEE. The chain's CDR3 is CASSWGKALYGYTF. The CDR3 DNA reads as TGTGCCAGCAGCTGGGGTAAGGCCCTCTATGGCTACACCTTC.

The genes are TRBV9 and TRBJ2-1; TRBD1 is a possible D gene (5 bases). Per the germline V gene, CDR1 is SGDLS and CDR2 is YYNGEE. This CDR3 is 14 amino acids long. V gave up 0 bases and J gave up 6 bases, with 10 bases separating them. For the CDR3, the DNA is TGTGCCAGCAGCGTAGGAGTGACAGTCAATGAGCAGTTCTTC. It is translated as CASSVGVTVNEQFF.

The chain recombines TRBV28 with TRBJ1-2; D remains unclear. The germline gives CDR1 MDHEN, CDR2 SYDVKM. The V end was cut by 7 bases, the J end by 5 bases, with 14 bases between. This CDR3 has 13 residues. Here the CDR3 DNA reads TGTGCCAGCATACGGAGGAACTTTTATGGCTACACCTTC. Residues: CASIRRNFYGYTF.

V usage is TRBV18 and J usage is TRBJ2-3; D remains ambiguous. Germline CDR1 is KGHSH and CDR2 is LQKENI. The CDR3 contains 11 residues. V lost 2 bases and J lost 8, with 5 bases in between. The CDR3 DNA is TGTGCCAGCTCACCAGTGTCTACGCAGTATTTT. It encodes CASSPVSTQYF.

This sequence joins TRBV19 and TRBJ1-2, with D possibly matching TRBD1 (5 bases). V lost 5 bases, J lost 4 bases, and 26 bases lay in between. Germline V gives CDR1 LNHDA, CDR2 SQIVND (reference sequence). The CDR3 is made up of 18 amino acids. CDR3 sequence: CASSDRGAGTVLAYGYTF. The CDR3 DNA sequence: TGTGCCAGTAGTGATCGGGGCGCGGGAACAGTGCTTGCCTATGGCTACACCTTC. Based on the CDR3 plus reference TRBV19 and TRBJ1-2, the full variable domain is DGGITQSPKYLFRKEGQNVTLSCEQNLNHDAMYWYRQDPGQGLRLIYYSQIVNDFQKGDIAEGYSVSREKKESFPLTVTSAQKNPTAFYLCASSDRGAGTVLAYGYTFGSGTRLTVV.

The chain combines TRBV27 with TRBJ2-3, with D unclear. Germline-derived CDR1 and CDR2 are MNHEY and SMNVEV (reference sequence). The germline V and J ends were trimmed by 1 base and 0 bases, with 5 bases remaining between them. The CDR3 runs 14 residues. The CDR3 sequence: CASSLFYSTDTQYF. The CDR3 DNA reads as TGTGCCAGCAGTTTATTCTATAGCACAGATACGCAGTATTTT.

The chain couples TRBV30 to TRBJ1-1, with 9 bases matching TRBD1. Trimming at V came to 2 bases and at J to 0 bases, leaving 4 bases not matched to a gene. Per the germline V gene, CDR1 is GTSNPN and CDR2 is SVGIG (reference sequence). The length of the CDR3 is 15 residues. This chain's CDR3 is CAWSTGQGMNTEAFF. CDR3 coding DNA: TGTGCCTGGAGTACGGGACAGGGTATGAACACTGAAGCTTTCTTT.